These T cell receptor beta chains were read from a single sample in a study of blood T cell repertoires in COVID-19. Here immunoSEQ multiplex PCR was the method, and the copy in TCRdb shows in-frame clones only, minus some. The sample lists 55,000 to 70,000 clones; around 90% were seen once. Sample: peripheral blood. These receptors all stem from a woman of 80 years or more with COVID-19, enrolled during active disease. CDR3s include the opening cysteine and the closing phenylalanine or tryptophan.

J gene,V gene,CDR3 protein
TRBJ2-1,TRBV4-1,CASSQGGAGGPLGNEQFF
TRBJ2-1,TRBV7-8,CASTRQGGDEQFF
TRBJ2-3,TRBV5-4,CASSLKLGGASTDTQYF
TRBJ2-7,TRBV27,CASSSRTDGHNEQYF
TRBJ1-1,TRBV30,CAWSVGQGKAFF
TRBJ2-4,TRBV9,CASSQNSGAKNIQYF
TRBJ1-2,TRBV28,CASSPGDFYGYTF
TRBJ1-6,TRBV5-1,CASSLYPGTGGSPLHF
TRBJ2-2,TRBV5-4,CASSLAGGANTGELFF
TRBJ1-1,TRBV14,CASSQGRQGKAFF
TRBJ1-1,TRBV2,CASSFNRGQFSEAFF
TRBJ2-7,TRBV14,CASSEGQYGGALPYEQYF
TRBJ2-1,TRBV5-1,CASSPPGGGYNEQFF
TRBJ1-2,TRBV5-4,CASSITGGRYGYTF
TRBJ2-7,TRBV5-1,CASSGDSSSYEQYF
TRBJ2-2,TRBV7-7,CASSLLPMNTGELFF
TRBJ2-1,TRBV27,CASSFLTGSNNEQFF
TRBJ2-1,TRBV10-3,CAISAPGITYNEQFF
TRBJ1-5,TRBV18,CASSTSLNQPQHF